The 19 T cell receptor beta chains given below trace back to one sample, sequenced in a study of cytomegalovirus exposure and HLA in healthy donors. The PCR ran on 60 Vbeta and 13 Jbeta primers. Measured with immunoSEQ multiplex PCR; TCRdb has only the in-frame clones, and not every one. Of about 160,000 clones listed, 80% to 90% are singletons. Sequencing was done on a sample of PBMCs. Every receptor here comes from a man aged 50 to 59 in good health and CMV-seropositive.

This chain joins TRBV6-5 and TRBJ1-1; D not resolved. The germline gives CDR1 MNHEY, CDR2 SVGAGI. The CDR3 loop spans 15 amino acids. Trimming cost V 2 bases and J 1 base, with 11 bases left between them. Here the CDR3 DNA reads TGTGCCAGCAGTTACCAGAGACTTCAGAACACTGAAGCTTTCTTT. It translates to CASSYQRLQNTEAFF.

Only a few counts were recorded for this clone. The V gene is TRBV20-1, the J gene TRBJ1-2, with a tentative D call TRBD1 (6 bases). Trimming pared 3 bases from V and 8 bases from J, leaving 10 bases between. Germline V gives CDR1 DFQATT, CDR2 SNEGSKA (reference sequence). This CDR3 is 11 amino acids long. The DNA of the CDR3 is TGCAGTGCTAGTAAGGGGACAGGCTACACCTTC. Its translation is CSASKGTGYTF.

This clone appeared a single time. The chain uses TRBV7-9 and TRBJ2-6; D may be TRBD1 (6 bases). CDR1 and CDR2 (germline): SEHNR, FQNEAQ (reference sequence). V lost 0 bases, J lost 0 bases, and 12 bases lay in between. This CDR3 comprises 18 residues. CDR3 sequence: CASSLATGQASGANVLTF. DNA of the CDR3: TGTGCCAGCAGCTTAGCGACAGGACAAGCCTCTGGGGCCAACGTCCTGACTTTC.

The J gene is TRBJ2-2, the V gene TRBV5-1; D is unclear. The CDR3 length is 13 residues. Trimming left V 2 bases short and J 6 bases short, with 8 bases between. The V gene's germline CDR1 is SGHRS and CDR2 YFSETQ. CDR3 bases: TGCGCCAGCAGCTTCCAAGAGGCCGGGGAGCTGTTTTTT. Its protein product is CASSFQEAGELFF.

The gene calls are TRBV5-6 and TRBJ2-2; TRBD1 aligns across 7 bases. Germline loops: CDR1 SGHDT, CDR2 YYEEEE. The CDR3 runs 16 residues. Trimming at V came to 0 bases and at J to 6 bases, leaving 8 bases not matched to a gene. For the CDR3, the DNA is TGTGCCAGCAGCTTGGATTCGACAGGGTGGGCCGGGGAGCTGTTTTTT. It is translated as CASSLDSTGWAGELFF.

The rearrangement uses TRBV6-6 and TRBJ2-7, with 9 bases that match TRBD1. CDR3 length: 15 residues. V lost 2 bases to trimming and J lost 4 bases; unmatched junction nucleotides: 6. Germline V CDR1 and CDR2: MNHNY, SVGAGI (reference sequence). This CDR3 reads CASSYPQGARYEQYF. The CDR3 region has the DNA TGTGCCAGCAGTTACCCACAGGGGGCGCGGTACGAGCAGTACTTC.

CDR3 DNA: TGTGCTTCTACAATCCAGGGGATTAATGGAAACACCATATATTTT. Translation: CASTIQGINGNTIYF. The V and J genes are TRBV19 and TRBJ1-3, with a tentative D call TRBD1 (6 bases). This CDR3 region has 15 residues. Germline V gene lookup returns CDR1 LNHDA and CDR2 SQIVND (reference sequence).

The chain is built from TRBV5-1 and TRBJ2-3, with D possibly TRBD2 on 6 matching bases. V lost 4 bases and J 0 bases, leaving 21 bases between the germline ends. The V gene's germline CDR1 is SGHRS and CDR2 YFSETQ. The CDR3 length is 18 residues. In DNA, the CDR3 is TGCGCCAGCAGCCCCACCTCCGGGATAGCGGCTAGCACAGATACGCAGTATTTT. It is translated as CASSPTSGIAASTDTQYF.

The sample holds one count of this clone. This chain connects TRBV15 to TRBJ2-2, with 13 bases identical to TRBD2. Germline assignment: CDR1 LNHNV and CDR2 YYDKDF (reference sequence). Losses at the gene ends were 5 bases for V and 5 bases for J; bases not matched to a gene: 8. This CDR3 contains 17 residues. CDR3 bases: TGTGCCACCAGCCTTTATGGACTAGCGGGAGAAACCGGGGAGCTGTTTTTT. The encoded protein is CATSLYGLAGETGELFF.

V gene TRBV7-9 combines with J gene TRBJ1-5; 7 positions agree with TRBD1. The CDR3 is 14 residues long. Germline CDR1 and CDR2: SEHNR and FQNEAQ (reference sequence). The J segment lost 9 bases and the V segment lost 6 bases, leaving 11 bases of the junction unmatched. CDR3 in DNA: TGTGCCAGCAGTTCGGGACAGTCGGCTTGGCCCCAGCATTTT. Its translation: CASSSGQSAWPQHF.

The CDR3 reads CASSFGQGAGGYTF. DNA for the CDR3: TGTGCCAGCAGCTTCGGACAGGGGGCGGGTGGCTACACCTTC. V is TRBV5-5 and J is TRBJ1-2, with 11 positions matching TRBD1. The germline V gene has CDR1 SGHKS and CDR2 YYEKEE (reference sequence). The CDR3 spans 14 residues. The J segment lost 7 bases and the V segment lost 2 bases, leaving 4 bases of the junction unmatched. Supplemented by reference TRBV5-5 and TRBJ1-2, the full variable domain reads DAGVTQSPTHLIKTRGQQVTLRCSPISGHKSVSWYQQVLGQGPQFIFQYYEKEERGRGNFPDRFSARQFPNYSSELNVNALLLGDSALYLCASSFGQGAGGYTFGSGTRLTVV.

This clone was counted between two and nine times. The V call is TRBV5-1, the J call TRBJ2-3, with 8 bases aligning to TRBD2. The ends lost 3 bases at V and 0 bases at J; junction bases unmatched: 6. Germline V CDR1 and CDR2: SGHRS, YFSETQ. This CDR3 region has 16 residues. The CDR3 region is CASSSRERGSTDTQYF. CDR3 in DNA: TGCGCCAGCAGCTCGAGGGAGCGGGGGAGCACAGATACGCAGTATTTT.

This chain connects TRBV2 to TRBJ2-3, with 8 nucleotides matching TRBD1. Trimming cost V 6 bases and J 7 bases; bases outside gene matches: 12. The CDR3 covers 15 residues. Germline V gene sequence: CDR1 SNHLY, CDR2 FYNNEI. In nucleotides, the CDR3 is TGTGCCAGCAGCCTGTCCGGACAGGGTTTTAATACGCAGTATTTT. It translates to CASSLSGQGFNTQYF.

The rearrangement uses TRBV7-6 and TRBJ2-1; 10 bases are a match to TRBD2. CDR1 is SGHVS and CDR2 is FNYEAQ in the germline V gene. This CDR3 comprises 15 residues. V shed 5 bases and J 4 bases; nucleotides not matched to a gene: 5. For the CDR3, the DNA is TGTGCCAGCAGCCAGCGGGAGGGCCTGTACAATGAGCAGTTCTTC. Its protein is CASSQREGLYNEQFF.

Concerning this clone: No DNA is shown, since the ends of the CDR3 on it are uncertain; the CDR3 is the one TCRdb lists. The V gene is TRBV28, the J gene TRBJ1-1. Germline V gene lookup returns CDR1 MDHEN and CDR2 SYDVKM. The CDR3 is made up of 14 amino acids, end residues included. The CDR3 is CASSLAQAGTEAFF.

V and J are TRBV29-1 and TRBJ2-3; weak D call: TRBD2 (5 bases). CDR1 is SQVTM, CDR2 ANQGSEA, per germline. This CDR3 region has 13 residues. The ends were cut back, 5 bases at V and 3 bases at J, with 12 bases in the middle. This chain's CDR3 is CSVTVQRTDTQYF. The CDR3 coding sequence is TGCAGCGTTACTGTCCAGCGGACAGATACGCAGTATTTT.

This clone was counted once. The chain couples TRBV19 to TRBJ2-1; 8 nucleotides align to TRBD2. Looked up from germline, CDR1 is LNHDA and CDR2 is SQIVND (reference sequence). J gave up 9 bases and V 5 bases, and 9 bases lay outside the gene matches. The CDR3 consists of 14 residues. The CDR3 DNA reads as TGTGCCAGTAGTTTAGCGGGATTGAGTGGTGAGCAGTTCTTC. Amino acids: CASSLAGLSGEQFF.

The V gene is TRBV9, the J gene TRBJ2-2, with a weak D call TRBD1 (6 bases). The CDR3 is 16 amino acids. V lost 0 bases and J 6 bases, leaving 15 bases between the germline ends. Looked up from germline, CDR1 is SGDLS and CDR2 is YYNGEE. CDR3 nucleotide sequence: TGTGCCAGCAGCGTAGAGTTACTCAGGGGTCCCGGGGAGCTGTTTTTT. Protein: CASSVELLRGPGELFF. Looking up the rest from reference TRBV9 and TRBJ2-2 gives the full variable domain: DSGVTQTPKHLITATGQRVTLRCSPRSGDLSVYWYQQSLDQGLQFLIQYYNGEERAKGNILERFSAQQFPDLHSELNLSSLELGDSALYFCASSVELLRGPGELFFGEGSRLTVL.

This chain connects TRBV5-1 to TRBJ2-1; D gene ambiguous. The CDR3 contains 13 residues. The germline CDR1 and CDR2 sequences are SGHRS and YFSETQ. V lost 4 bases and J 0 bases, leaving 5 bases between the germline ends. In DNA, the CDR3 is TGCGCCAGCAGCCTGAGCTCCTACAATGAGCAGTTCTTC. Its translation: CASSLSSYNEQFF.